These 26 T cell receptor beta chains were sequenced from one sample in a study of T cell responses to AZD1222 COVID-19 vaccine. Measured with immunoSEQ multiplex PCR; TCRdb has only the in-frame clones, and not every one. The table has around 97,000 clones, roughly 91% seen once. The input for sequencing was peripheral blood, taken on day 0 of AZD1222 vaccination. The origin of the receptors is an adult in good health.

The genes are TRBV5-4 and TRBJ2-7, with 10 bases that match TRBD2. The junction had 12 bases not matched to a gene; V was cut back by 5 bases and J by 7 bases. Germline CDR1 and CDR2: SGHNT and YYREEE (reference sequence). CDR3 size: 15 residues. The CDR3 DNA reads TGTGCCAGCAGTCGGACTAGCGGAGGGAACATGGAGCAGTACTTC. This translates into CASSRTSGGNMEQYF.

The gene calls are TRBV18 and TRBJ1-6; D remains ambiguous. V dropped 2 bases and J dropped 7 bases, with 9 bases sitting between them. Germline CDR1 reads KGHSH; CDR2 reads LQKENI. This CDR3 contains 14 residues. The CDR3 sequence is CASSPTGENSPLHF. CDR3 in DNA: TGTGCCAGCTCACCAACCGGGGAAAATTCACCCCTCCACTTT.

With regard to this clone: Additional DNA sequences in this sample encode the identical CDR3. The chain employs TRBV5-1 and TRBJ2-3, with 9 bases fitting TRBD2. CDR3 length equals 15 residues. CDR1 SGHRS and CDR2 YFSETQ come from the germline V gene. With V trimmed by 3 bases and J by 2 bases, 4 bases remained unmatched. In nucleotides, the CDR3 is TGCGCCAGCAGCTCCCTAGCGGGATCCACAGATACGCAGTATTTT. Protein: CASSSLAGSTDTQYF.

The chain carries TRBV6-2 or TRBV6-3 and TRBJ2-6, with D hard to call. Looked up from germline, CDR1 is MNHEY and CDR2 is SVGEGT. The CDR3 loop spans 14 amino acids. The V and J ends lost 1 base and 0 bases respectively, with 1 base between them. CDR3 coding DNA: TGTGCCAGCAGTTACTACTCTGGGGCCAACGTCCTGACTTTC. It encodes CASSYYSGANVLTF.

Written as DNA, the CDR3 is TGCGCCAGCAGCTTGGCCCCTGCGAACACTGAAGCTTTCTTT. Its translation: CASSLAPANTEAFF. The chain recombines TRBV5-1 with TRBJ1-1; D unresolved. V shed 0 bases and J shed 1 base, with 7 bases lying between them. The CDR3 is made up of 14 amino acids. The V gene's germline CDR1 is SGHRS and CDR2 YFSETQ.

The rearrangement links TRBV6-6 to TRBJ2-1; D ambiguous. With 6 bases removed from V and 8 bases from J, the gap between germline ends came to 8 bases. There are 11 residues in the CDR3. Germline CDR1 is MNHNY and CDR2 is SVGAGI (reference sequence). In DNA, the CDR3 is TGTGCCAGCAGCCCCGGGCATGAGCAGTTCTTC. It yields the protein CASSPGHEQFF.

This CDR3 is CASSLGGGNQPQHF. The CDR3 bases are TGTGCCAGCAGCTTAGGGGGGGGCAATCAGCCCCAGCATTTT. V and J are TRBV28 and TRBJ1-5, with D tentatively TRBD1 (6 bases). Germline V gene data show CDR1 as MDHEN and CDR2 as SYDVKM. The CDR3 covers 14 residues. V lost 6 bases and J lost 2, with 11 bases in between.

The chain couples TRBV18 to TRBJ2-6; D might be TRBD1 (6 bases). Germline V lookup: CDR1 KGHSH, CDR2 LQKENI. V dropped 4 bases and J dropped 2 bases, with 12 bases sitting between them. The CDR3 is 16 amino acids. Here the CDR3 reads CASSRDTLTGANVLTF. Here the CDR3 DNA reads TGTGCCAGCTCACGGGACACCCTAACTGGGGCCAACGTCCTGACTTTC.

CDR3 region: CASELTGELFF. In DNA form, the CDR3 reads TGCGCCTCTGAACTGACCGGGGAGCTGTTTTTT. V usage is TRBV5-1 and J usage is TRBJ2-2; no definite D call. V was shortened by 10 bases and J by 5 bases, with 9 bases between the two germline ends. The CDR3 is 11 amino acids. CDR1 is SGHRS and CDR2 is YFSETQ in the germline V gene.

This clone was counted once. V is TRBV29-1 and J is TRBJ2-7; TRBD1 aligns across 8 bases. Germline V gene sequence: CDR1 SQVTM, CDR2 ANQGSEA. CDR3 length equals 13 residues. V shed 6 bases, J shed 9 bases, and the junction held 13 bases outside the gene matches. The chain's CDR3 is CSVVPQGADVQYF. The CDR3 DNA sequence: TGCAGCGTCGTCCCCCAGGGGGCCGACGTGCAGTACTTC.

The CDR3 sequence: CASSLGHPSATNEKLFF. DNA of the CDR3: TGCGCCAGCAGCTTGGGACACCCTTCTGCAACTAATGAAAAACTGTTTTTT. The chain links TRBV5-1 to TRBJ1-4; D is unresolved. V shed 0 bases and J shed 0 bases, with 12 bases lying between them. The CDR3 is 17 residues long. Looked up from germline, CDR1 is SGHRS and CDR2 is YFSETQ.

This clone was seen a single time. The rearrangement joins TRBV5-1 to TRBJ2-7; 7 nucleotides match TRBD1. The end of the DNA fits TRBJ2-1 better, so the J call may be wrong. This CDR3 is built from 18 residues. Looked up from germline, CDR1 is SGHRS and CDR2 is YFSETQ. The CDR3 loop reads CASSRDPWGQISYNEQFF. The CDR3 region has the DNA TGCGCCAGCTCCCGAGATCCGTGGGGACAGATATCCTACAATGAGCAGTTCTTC.

This sequence joins TRBV4-2 and TRBJ2-1; 8 nucleotides align to TRBD2. The length of the CDR3 is 17 residues. Germline CDR1 reads LGHNA; CDR2 reads YNFKEQ. Trimming cost V 6 bases and J 0 bases; bases outside gene matches: 10. The CDR3 region has the DNA TGTGCCAGCAGGAGAACCGGGGCGGGAGGCTCCTACAATGAGCAGTTCTTC. It yields the protein CASRRTGAGGSYNEQFF.

The V call is TRBV18, the J call TRBJ2-6; 7 bases agree with TRBD1. Germline V CDR1 and CDR2: KGHSH, LQKENI. Trimming removed 5 bases from V and 2 bases from J; junction bases left unmatched: 3. This CDR3 has 15 amino acids. In DNA, the CDR3 is TGTGCCAGCTCATCCCAGGGGGCTGGGGCCAACGTCCTGACTTTC. Amino acids: CASSSQGAGANVLTF.

V gene TRBV6-5 combines with J gene TRBJ1-2; the D is unclear. Trimming left V 7 bases short and J 5 bases short, with 11 bases between. Germline-derived CDR1 and CDR2 are MNHEY and SVGAGI. This CDR3 has 12 amino acids. In DNA form, the CDR3 reads TGTGCCAGCACCAGTGGGAATTATGGCTACACCTTC. This sequence encodes CASTSGNYGYTF.

The chain couples TRBV11-1 to TRBJ2-7; no definite D call. Germline V gene sequence: CDR1 SGHAT, CDR2 FQDESV (reference sequence). Trimming stripped 5 bases from V and 0 bases from J, with 5 bases between. This CDR3 is 12 amino acids long. CDR3 in DNA: TGTGCCAGCAGCGAAGCCTCCTACGAGCAGTACTTC. Its protein product is CASSEASYEQYF.

The chain couples TRBV7-2 to TRBJ2-7; 7 bases align to TRBD1. The CDR3 is made up of 17 amino acids. V lost 8 bases to trimming and J lost 3 bases; unmatched junction nucleotides: 19. The V gene's germline CDR1 is SGHTA and CDR2 FQGNSA. CDR3 region: CASRRPRRGRIGYEQYF. The CDR3 DNA reads as TGTGCCAGCCGTCGCCCCCGTAGGGGGCGTATCGGCTACGAGCAGTACTTC.

The J gene is TRBJ2-3, the V gene TRBV7-9, with D possibly being TRBD1 (6 bases). This CDR3 has 14 amino acids. Germline CDR1 reads SEHNR; CDR2 reads FQNEAQ (reference sequence). Trimming pared 6 bases from V and 2 bases from J, leaving 12 bases between. DNA of the CDR3: TGTGCCAGCAGGGGGGCGAAGACCACAGATACGCAGTATTTT. Its translation: CASRGAKTTDTQYF.

V usage is TRBV29-1 and J usage is TRBJ2-1; 7 bases are a match to TRBD2. The CDR3 contains 14 residues. Trimming cost V 5 bases and J 5 bases; bases outside gene matches: 9. CDR1 SQVTM and CDR2 ANQGSEA come from the germline V gene. The CDR3 sequence is CSVIGGGFNNEQFF. For the CDR3, the DNA is TGCAGCGTTATTGGGGGGGGGTTCAACAATGAGCAGTTCTTC.

The V gene is TRBV7-8, the J gene TRBJ2-1; D may be TRBD1 (5 bases). Trimming took 5 bases from V and 15 from J, leaving 23 bases between them. The CDR3 has 14 amino acids. Per germline, CDR1 SGHVS and CDR2 FQNEAQ. The CDR3 reads CASSVQARRGRAFF. CDR3 nucleotides: TGTGCCAGCAGCGTACAGGCTAGAAGAGGCAGGGCGTTCTTC.

This chain connects TRBV9 to TRBJ2-1, with a possible D match to TRBD2 (5 bases). V lost 0 bases to trimming and J lost 4 bases, with 17 bases between them. The length of the CDR3 is 17 residues. Germline loops: CDR1 SGDLS, CDR2 YYNGEE. CDR3 DNA: TGTGCCAGCAGCGTAGAGGTTTTGAGCGGATCGTACAATGAGCAGTTCTTC. Translation gives CASSVEVLSGSYNEQFF. Using reference TRBV9 and TRBJ2-1 for the parts outside the CDR3, the full variable domain is DSGVTQTPKHLITATGQRVTLRCSPRSGDLSVYWYQQSLDQGLQFLIQYYNGEERAKGNILERFSAQQFPDLHSELNLSSLELGDSALYFCASSVEVLSGSYNEQFFGPGTRLTVL.

This rearrangement joins TRBV5-5 to TRBJ2-7; 7 bases match TRBD2. CDR3 length equals 17 residues. Germline CDR1 SGHKS, CDR2 YYEKEE (reference sequence). With 4 bases clipped from V and 4 bases from J, the junction kept 17 bases outside the gene matches. The CDR3: CASSGSRLAAEGYEQYF. CDR3 DNA: TGTGCCAGCAGCGGTTCCAGACTAGCCGCGGAGGGATACGAGCAGTACTTC. Full variable domain (missing parts from reference TRBV5-5 and TRBJ2-7): DAGVTQSPTHLIKTRGQQVTLRCSPISGHKSVSWYQQVLGQGPQFIFQYYEKEERGRGNFPDRFSARQFPNYSSELNVNALLLGDSALYLCASSGSRLAAEGYEQYFGPGTRLTVT.

This sequence joins TRBV28 and TRBJ1-5; no clear D gene. The germline V and J ends were trimmed by 6 bases and 5 bases, with 14 bases remaining between them. This CDR3 spans 14 amino acids. The germline V gene encodes CDR1 MDHEN and CDR2 SYDVKM. CDR3 amino acids: CASRSTRTDQPQHF. The CDR3 nucleotides are TGTGCCAGCAGGAGCACCCGGACCGATCAGCCCCAGCATTTT. Full variable domain (rest looked up from reference TRBV28 and TRBJ1-5): DVKVTQSSRYLVKRTGEKVFLECVQDMDHENMFWYRQDPGLGLRLIYFSYDVKMKEKGDIPEGYSVSREKKERFSLILESASTNQTSMYLCASRSTRTDQPQHFGDGTRLSIL.

J is TRBJ2-5 and V is TRBV2; D remains unclear. V dropped 7 bases and J dropped 0 bases, with 3 bases sitting between them. The CDR3 extends over 11 amino acids. Germline CDR1 SNHLY, CDR2 FYNNEI. The CDR3, as DNA: TGTGCCAGCAAGGACCAAGAGACCCAGTACTTC. This encodes CASKDQETQYF.

The chain joins TRBV23-1 to TRBJ1-2; D gene uncertain. TRBV23-1 is labeled an ORF, and its function is uncertain. The CDR3 is 16 residues long. V dropped 5 bases and J dropped 0 bases, with 16 bases sitting between them. Written as DNA, the CDR3 is TGCGCCAGCAGTGTCCCGCGTCAGGTAGCTAACTATGGCTACACCTTC. This codes for CASSVPRQVANYGYTF.

This rearrangement joins TRBV19 to TRBJ2-7; 12 nucleotides match TRBD2. Germline CDR1 and CDR2: LNHDA and SQIVND (reference sequence). CDR3 size: 14 residues. V was pared by 10 bases and J by 4 bases, with 8 bases of the junction left unmatched. CDR3 DNA sequence: TGTGCCACTTCCTCTAGCGGGAGGGGGTACGAGCAGTACTTC. Its translation is CATSSSGRGYEQYF.